The present TCR beta chain was sequenced within a study of cytotoxic CD8 clonotypes in ibrutinib-treated CLL. Study-wide background: When averaged across all of the samples, the counts came to roughly 240,000 productive templates and some 93,000 productive rearrangements.

This clone was found once. Its antigen is not known. General study points: The study found public clonotypes uncommon, contracting or stable on treatment.

Sequenced by immunoSEQ multiplex PCR; TCRdb stores in-frame clones only, minus some. The table has about 97,000 clones, 60% to 80% seen once. Germline CDR1 is SGHRS and CDR2 is YFSETQ. V was shortened by 2 bases and J by 8 bases, with 14 bases between the two germline ends. CDR3 length: 14 residues. V usage is TRBV5-1 and J usage is TRBJ2-1, with a weak D call TRBD1 (5 bases). This TCR was recovered from a human donor with chronic lymphocytic leukemia. The specimen was PBMCs, collected after 12 months of ibrutinib treatment. The CDR3 loop reads CASSLGEGVDEQFF. The CDR3 region has the DNA TGCGCCAGCAGCTTAGGGGAAGGGGTGGATGAGCAGTTCTTC.